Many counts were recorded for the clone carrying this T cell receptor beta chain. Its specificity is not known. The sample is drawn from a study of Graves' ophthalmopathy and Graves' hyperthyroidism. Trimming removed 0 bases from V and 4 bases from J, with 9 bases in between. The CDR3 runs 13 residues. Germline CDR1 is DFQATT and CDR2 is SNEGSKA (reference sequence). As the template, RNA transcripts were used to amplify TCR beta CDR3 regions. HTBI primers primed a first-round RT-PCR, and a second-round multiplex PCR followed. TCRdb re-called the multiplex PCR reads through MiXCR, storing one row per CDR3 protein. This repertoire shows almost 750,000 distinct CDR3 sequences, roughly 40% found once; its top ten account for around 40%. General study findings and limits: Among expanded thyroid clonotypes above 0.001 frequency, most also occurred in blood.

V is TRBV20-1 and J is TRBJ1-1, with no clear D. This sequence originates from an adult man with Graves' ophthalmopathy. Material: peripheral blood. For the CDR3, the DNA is TGCAGTGCTAGAGATCGTAAACGCACTGAAGCTTTCTTT. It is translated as CSARDRKRTEAFF.